This T cell receptor beta chain was recorded in a study of T cells in Graves' hyperthyroidism and ophthalmopathy (dated by TCRdb to between 2018 and 2020). Background for the entire study: Peripheral blood was sampled at the time of initial diagnosis, prior to any treatment. For training and testing, the approximately 92 patients in the discovery cohort were randomly divided in a 7:3 ratio. A discovery cohort of 95 to 100 patients, about 40 with Graves' ophthalmopathy and fewer than 65 with stable Graves' hyperthyroidism, was used to find distinguishing TCR V-J signatures. After blood sampling, hyperthyroidism patients were treated with methimazole at a starting dose of 30 mg daily, and ophthalmopathy patients were treated with high-dose intravenous methylprednisolone. Prospective prediction of ophthalmopathy was tested in an independent validation cohort of 18 to 20 hyperthyroidism patients and some 17 patients who later progressed to ophthalmopathy. Thyroid tissue and blood T-cell repertoires from six Graves' hyperthyroidism patients were also compared in the study. The paper reports TCR Vbeta CDR3 sequencing of 130 to 150 peripheral blood samples: approximately 41 ophthalmopathy, 70 to 85 hyperthyroidism and approximately 17 progressor patients. Broad study findings and their caveats: Most expanded thyroid clonotypes (frequency above 0.001) were also found in blood, which suggests that blood repertoires may mirror thyroid immune responses. No statistical method was used to set the sample size in advance, and investigators knew the group allocation. In cross-validation, a model built on a 13 V-J signature told ophthalmopathy apart from stable hyperthyroidism with 85% to 90% sensitivity and roughly 81% specificity, and in testing the same model reached 80%/75%. In validation, progression to ophthalmopathy was predicted by the model with about 70% sensitivity and 72.22% specificity, a median of around 6.5 months before onset.

Cut back by 5 bases and 1 base, the V and J ends lie 9 bases apart. Looking up the germline V gene yields CDR1 SGHRS and CDR2 YFSETQ. Including cysteine and phenylalanine, the CDR3 has 13 amino acids. Only the CDR3 DNA stays, 39 bases, in frame from base 1. TCR beta CDR3 regions were amplified from RNA transcripts. The TCR CDR3 was subjected to a first round of RT-PCR using the HTBI primer set and the Qiagen OneStep RT-PCR kit. A second multiplex PCR round built the libraries, followed by size selection and purification. Libraries were sequenced paired-end with 100 bp reads on an Illumina HiSeq2000. Under the source paper's analysis protocol: SOAPnuke was used to process the raw data, removing reads that contained adapters or uncalled bases, had a mean Phred below 15, or lacked an exact match to the constant primer or identifier. High-quality paired reads were merged using COPE v1.2.5, and each unique nucleotide sequence was defined as a clonotype. Clonotypes were aligned to IMGT TRBV, TRBD and TRBJ reference segments using MiTCR v1.1. The analysis included only V-J combinations with a frequency above 0.0001, which together covered approximately 99% of the repertoires. A TCS score was defined as the ratio between F50 (clonal expansion) and ExV (chaos), using BLOSUM62-based TCRdist between CDR3 peptides within each V-J. Welch's t-statistics and random forest reduced fewer than 600 V-J features to some 14, which were used in a naive Bayes classifier (R e1071). TCRdb's own reprocessing of the public reads used fastp at Q25 and MiXCR and kept productive beta chains. CDR3 protein sequences are deduplicated, and each keeps its most common genes and DNA. TCRdb, rather than the study authors, made the V and J calls. This sample is represented by 500,000 to 750,000 distinct CDR3 sequences; around a sixth of them were singletons. The ten top clones hold around 6.6% of the sample.

The sample holds many counts of this clonotype. Its recognized antigen is unknown. No much larger clonotype is one base removed from it; base qualities were not supplied. Stable Graves' hyperthyroidism was defined as no progression to ophthalmopathy during 18 months of follow-up. The hyperthyroidism patients were between 18 and 65 years old and newly diagnosed, with a disease duration of less than 2 months. Patients with uncontrolled infections, other autoimmune diseases, pregnancy or lactation were excluded. Diagnoses were established on the basis of clinical symptoms, serum thyroxine and TRAb, thyroid ultrasound, and orbital computed tomography. PBMCs were isolated from 10 ml of fresh peripheral blood by Ficoll-Paque density gradient centrifugation. Trizol reagent was used to extract total RNA, and RNA quality was then checked on an Agilent 2100 Bioanalyzer.

The source is a woman in her twenties or thirties with Graves' hyperthyroidism. The chain couples TRBV5-1 to TRBJ1-2; a weak D assignment points to TRBD1 (5 bases agree). The sequenced material came from blood. The CDR3 corresponds to CASRPGDNYGYTF. The DNA reads as follows: TGCGCCAGCAGACCGGGGGATAACTATGGCTACACCTTC.